This T cell receptor beta chain is drawn from a study of blood T cell repertoires in COVID-19. Study background: COVID-19 samples from acute and convalescent phases originated in the United States, Italy and Spain. From T cells, B-cell-depleted T cells, or PBMCs came the material, which was cDNA or gDNA.

Germline values: CDR1 GTSNPN, CDR2 SVGIG (reference sequence). The germline V and J ends were trimmed by 3 bases and 4 bases, with 13 bases remaining between them. The CDR3 spans 13 residues. Per the authors' pipeline: Reference gene primer amplification gave nucleated cell count estimates. Profiling relied on immunoSEQ multiplex PCR, and the TCRdb table lists in-frame clones only, not all of them. The V and J calls and the clone size are those of that table, but D and trimming were determined from the DNA. The data show approximately 70,000 clones, 87% seen once. The chain has TRBV30 and TRBJ2-7; D not certain. The origin of this receptor is a man aged 45-65 years with active COVID-19. The source material was peripheral blood. This CDR3 reads CAWRTPAHYEQYF. CDR3 coding DNA: TGTGCCTGGAGGACTCCAGCCCATTACGAGCAGTACTTC.